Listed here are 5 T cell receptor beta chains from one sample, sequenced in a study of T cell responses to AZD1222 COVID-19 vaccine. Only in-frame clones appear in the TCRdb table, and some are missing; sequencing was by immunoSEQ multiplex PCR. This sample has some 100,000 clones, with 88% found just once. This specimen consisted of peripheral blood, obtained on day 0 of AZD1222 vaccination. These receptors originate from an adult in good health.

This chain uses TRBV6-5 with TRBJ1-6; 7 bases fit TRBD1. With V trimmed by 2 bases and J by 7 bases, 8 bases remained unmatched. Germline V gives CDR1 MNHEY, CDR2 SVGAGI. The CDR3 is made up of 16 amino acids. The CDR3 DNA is TGTGCCAGCAGTTACCCTAGGGACAGAATGAATTCACCCCTCCACTTT. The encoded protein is CASSYPRDRMNSPLHF.

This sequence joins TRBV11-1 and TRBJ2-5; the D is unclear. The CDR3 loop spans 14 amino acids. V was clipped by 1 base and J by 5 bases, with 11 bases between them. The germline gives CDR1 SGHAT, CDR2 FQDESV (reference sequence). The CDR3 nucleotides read TGTGCCAGCAGCTTAGAACCGAAAGGGGAGACCCAGTACTTC. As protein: CASSLEPKGETQYF. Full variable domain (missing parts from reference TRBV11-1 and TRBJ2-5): EAEVAQSPRYKITEKSQAVAFWCDPISGHATLYWYRQILGQGPELLVQFQDESVVDDSQLPKDRFSAERLKGVDSTLKIQPAELGDSAMYLCASSLEPKGETQYFGPGTRLLVL.

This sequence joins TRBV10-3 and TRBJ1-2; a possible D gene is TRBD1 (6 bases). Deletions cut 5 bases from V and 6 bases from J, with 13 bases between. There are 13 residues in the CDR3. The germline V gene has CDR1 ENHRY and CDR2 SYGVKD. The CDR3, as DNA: TGTGCCATCAGTCCGGGACATACGAATGGCTACACCTTC. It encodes CAISPGHTNGYTF.

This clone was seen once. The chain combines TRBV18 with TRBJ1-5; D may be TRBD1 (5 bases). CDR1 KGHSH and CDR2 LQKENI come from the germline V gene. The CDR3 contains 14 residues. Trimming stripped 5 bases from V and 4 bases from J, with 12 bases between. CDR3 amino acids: CASSRGVRNQPQHF. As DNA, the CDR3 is TGTGCCAGCTCAAGGGGTGTACGAAATCAGCCCCAGCATTTT.

This CDR3 reads CASSLQGNYGYTF. Here the CDR3 DNA reads TGTGCCAGCAGCTTACAGGGGAACTATGGCTACACCTTC. J is TRBJ1-2 and V is TRBV3-1 (or the pseudogene TRBV3-2); 7 nucleotides agree with TRBD1. The V segment lost 5 bases and the J segment 2 bases; nucleotides outside the gene matches: 2. Germline values: CDR1 LGHDT, CDR2 YNNKEL (reference sequence). The CDR3 contains 13 residues.